This note documents a single TCR beta chain sequence. Which antigen it targets is not known. Base quality data are lacking; no much larger clone is found one base away. Library preparation used the immunoSEQ multiplex PCR assay. The source is immuneACCESS, and TCRdb retained only in-frame sequences with V and J called. Part of the clones is not carried over; for the studies checked, unresolved V genes explain less than half of this, and the remainder is unexplained. The sample table holds about 51,000 clones, of which around nine tenths were seen once. Around 1.5% of the sample is in the top ten clones. The sample originates from a study of control samples from healthy donors and cancer patients (dated by TCRdb to about 2020). Trimming takes 4 bases from V and 4 bases from J, and the germline ends sit 14 bases apart. For CDR1 and CDR2, the germline V gene lists SGDLS and YYNGEE. Taken from cysteine to phenylalanine, the CDR3 has 14 residues. Kept here is only the CDR3 DNA, which spans 42 bases and is read in frame from base 1.

The TCR originated in a man between 40 and 49 years old with colorectal cancer. Source material: PBMCs. The receptor chain draws on TRBV9 and TRBJ1-2; the D region possibly corresponds to TRBD1 (5 bases align). The bases are TGTGCCAGCAGCCCTTCGAGTGGGACCTATGGCTACACCTTC. This is translated as CASSPSSGTYGYTF.